These T cell receptor beta chains were read from a single sample in a study of cytomegalovirus exposure and HLA in healthy donors. The repertoire was sequenced with immunoSEQ multiplex PCR; TCRdb's copy has only in-frame clones and lacks some. The sample table sets out about 140,000 clones. The sequenced material came from PBMCs. Source of these receptors: a woman aged 18-29 years in good health and CMV-seronegative. The CDR3 runs from the conserved cysteine through the conserved F or W. The D gene is left open where the match is weak.

.	TRBV7-9	TRBJ1-1	TGTGCCAGCAGCTTTCGGAGTGAAGCTTTCTTT	CASSFRSEAFF
TRBD2	TRBV5-4	TRBJ2-2	TGTGCCAGCAGCTTGGCCTCTGGTAGCGGGAGGGTTAACAGCGGGGAGCTGTTTTTT	CASSLASGSGRVNSGELFF
TRBD1	TRBV13	TRBJ2-7	TGTGCCAGCAGCTACGGACAGGGATTCTACGAGCAGTACTTC	CASSYGQGFYEQYF
.	TRBV2	TRBJ2-2	TGTGCCAGCATATTAGAGAACACCGGGGAGCTGTTTTTT	CASILENTGELFF
.	TRBV7-8	TRBJ2-1	TGTGCCAGCAGCTTGGCTACAGGCAATGAGCAGTTCTTC	CASSLATGNEQFF
.	TRBV10-1	TRBJ2-1	TGCGCCAGCAGTGACGCAGGGGAAGCCAATGAGCAGTTCTTC	CASSDAGEANEQFF
.	TRBV4-2	TRBJ2-7	TGTGCCAGCAGCCAAGATAGAACCTTAAACTACGAGCAGTACTTC	CASSQDRTLNYEQYF
.	TRBV25-1	TRBJ1-5	TGTGCCAGCCGGCAGGCGGGGGGGAATCAGCCCCAGCATTTT	CASRQAGGNQPQHF
TRBD1	TRBV30	TRBJ2-1	TGTGCCTGGAGTGTAGGCAGGGGGTTGCGCAATGAGCAGTTCTTC	CAWSVGRGLRNEQFF
.	TRBV25-1	TRBJ1-3	TGTGCCAGCAGTGATCCCGGACTGGATGGAAACACCATATATTTT	CASSDPGLDGNTIYF
TRBD1	TRBV5-4	TRBJ2-7	TGTGCCAGCAGCTCAGACAGGGTGGGTTACGAGCAGTACTTC	CASSSDRVGYEQYF
TRBD2	TRBV7-3	TRBJ2-1	TGTGCCAGCAGCTCCCAAAGCGGGAGTGGAGAACAGTTCTTC	CASSSQSGSGEQFF
TRBD2	TRBV7-8	TRBJ2-1	TGTGCCAGCAGCTTATCAGCGGGAGGGCTCAAAATCTTC	CASSLSAGGLKIF
TRBD2	TRBV9	TRBJ2-1	TGTGCCAGCAGCTCCGGACTAGGGCACAATGAGCAGTTCTTC	CASSSGLGHNEQFF
TRBD2	TRBV7-9	TRBJ2-1	TGTGCCAGCGGGGCTAGCGGGAGGTCCAATGAGCAGTTCTTC	CASGASGRSNEQFF
.	TRBV7-3	TRBJ2-1	TGTGCCAGCAGCTCGAGACAGGTTACATTACCCAATGAGCAGTTCTTC	CASSSRQVTLPNEQFF
TRBD1	TRBV11-3	TRBJ2-1	TGTGCCAGCAGCATTAGGGACAGTTACAATGAGCAGTTCTTC	CASSIRDSYNEQFF
.	TRBV29-1	TRBJ2-5	TGCAGCGTTGATCAGTTAGAGACCCAGTACTTC	CSVDQLETQYF